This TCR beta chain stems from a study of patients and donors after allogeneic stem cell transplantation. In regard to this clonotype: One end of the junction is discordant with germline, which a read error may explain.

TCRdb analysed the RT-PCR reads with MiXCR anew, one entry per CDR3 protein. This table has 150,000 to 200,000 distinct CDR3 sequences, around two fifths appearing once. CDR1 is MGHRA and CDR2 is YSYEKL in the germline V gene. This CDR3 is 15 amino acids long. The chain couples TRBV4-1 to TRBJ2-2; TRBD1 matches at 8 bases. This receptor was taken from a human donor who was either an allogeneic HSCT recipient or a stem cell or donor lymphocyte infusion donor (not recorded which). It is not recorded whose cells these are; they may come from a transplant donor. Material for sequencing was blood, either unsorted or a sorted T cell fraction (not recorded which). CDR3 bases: TGCGCCAGCAGCCAAGGGACAGGGAGCGCCGGGGAGCTGATTTTT. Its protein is CASSQGTGSAGELIF.